Reported below is one T cell receptor (beta chain). Trimming took 6 bases from V and 0 from J, leaving 18 bases between them. CDR3 length equals 16 residues. Germline V gives CDR1 MNHEY, CDR2 SVGEGT. The entry originates in a study of patients and donors after allogeneic stem cell transplantation. TCRdb re-derived calls from the RT-PCR reads in MiXCR, one entry per CDR3 protein. Of about 210,000 distinct CDR3 sequences in the sample, 35% to 45% were seen once. The rearrangement uses TRBV6-2 or TRBV6-3 and TRBJ2-7, with D perhaps matching TRBD1 (6 bases). Sequences were obtained from blood, either unsorted or a sorted T cell fraction (not recorded which). The receptor's source is a human donor who was either an allogeneic HSCT recipient or a stem cell or donor lymphocyte infusion donor (not recorded which). It is not recorded whose cells these are; they may come from a transplant donor. CDR3 protein: CASRPSGTRSSYEQYF. The CDR3, as DNA: TGTGCCAGCAGACCTTCCGGGACAAGGAGCTCCTACGAGCAGTACTTC.